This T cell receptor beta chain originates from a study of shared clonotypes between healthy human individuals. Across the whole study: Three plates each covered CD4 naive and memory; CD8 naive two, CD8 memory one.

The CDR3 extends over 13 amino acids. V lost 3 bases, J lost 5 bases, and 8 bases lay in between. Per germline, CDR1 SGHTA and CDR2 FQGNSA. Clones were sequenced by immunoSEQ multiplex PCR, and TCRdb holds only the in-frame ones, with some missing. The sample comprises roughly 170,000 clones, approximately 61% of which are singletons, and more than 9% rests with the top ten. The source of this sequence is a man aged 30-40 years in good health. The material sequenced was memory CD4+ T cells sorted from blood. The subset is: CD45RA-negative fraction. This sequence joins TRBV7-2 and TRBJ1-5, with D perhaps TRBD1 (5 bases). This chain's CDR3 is CASSLRGDQPQHF. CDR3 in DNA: TGTGCCAGCAGCTTGAGGGGCGATCAGCCCCAGCATTTT.